The T cell receptor beta chain described here comes from a study of shared clonotypes between healthy human individuals. Study-wide background: The study drew on a couple of women and a few men aged 18 to 49 as donors. Study results and limitations: Naive subsets typically showed greater estimated richness than memory subsets. Generation probabilities of non-shared clonotypes were lower (relative to those shared by all four donors).

About this clone: As yet, its antigen is unknown. This sample includes further DNA sequences coding for the same CDR3.

Between the trimmed V and J ends, which lost 0 bases and 6 bases, there was a span of 3 bases. Germline V gene sequence: CDR1 MGHRA, CDR2 YSYEKL. The CDR3 totals 13 residues. In the authors' methods: Filtering was not the same, since immunoSEQ gave junction-only sequences without quality scores. Assay: immunoSEQ multiplex PCR; the TCRdb copy retains only in-frame clones and omits some. V and J calls and clone size are given by that table; D and trimming were obtained from the DNA. Of 2 million to 2.5 million clones in the sample, approximately 94% are singletons; the top ten hold roughly 0.13%. The sample consisted of naive CD4+ T cells sorted from blood. Subset described: CD45RA+ positively selected. The sequence was collected from a man younger than 35 in good health. V usage is TRBV4-1 and J usage is TRBJ1-6; no firm D call. CDR3 loop: CASSQEGNSPLHF. DNA for the CDR3: TGCGCCAGCAGCCAAGAGGGTAATTCACCCCTCCACTTT.